This is a list of T cell receptor beta chains from one sample in a study of shared clonotypes between healthy human individuals. Clones were sequenced by immunoSEQ multiplex PCR, and TCRdb holds only the in-frame ones, with some missing. The table includes 1.6 million or so clones, around 98.5% detected once. The sample taken for sequencing was naive CD4+ T cells sorted from blood. Receptor source: a man between 25 and 39 years old in good health. Both conserved end residues are part of each CDR3. The order of the fields is V gene, CDR3 length, D gene, clone size, J gene, CDR3 protein, CDR3 DNA. D genes are given only for firm matches. Part of the rows lack a size; the others show once, few, many or a class for expanded clones.

V: TRBV5-4
length: 16
D: .
size: .
J: TRBJ2-7
CDR3: CASSPDSGARRYEQYF
DNA: TGTGCCAGCAGCCCTGACTCGGGGGCGAGACGGTACGAGCAGTACTTC

V: TRBV6-1
length: 14
D: TRBD2
size: .
J: TRBJ2-7
CDR3: CASSELAGGGEQYF
DNA: TGTGCCAGCAGTGAATTAGCGGGAGGTGGGGAGCAGTACTTC

V: TRBV6-6
length: 16
D: .
size: once
J: TRBJ2-2
CDR3: CASSYNRGRGTGELFF
DNA: TGTGCCAGCAGTTACAATCGGGGGCGCGGCACCGGGGAGCTGTTTTTT

V: TRBV2
length: 11
D: .
size: .
J: TRBJ2-1
CDR3: CASSDYLSPFF
DNA: TGTGCCAGCAGTGACTACCTCAGCCCGTTCTTC

V: TRBV13
length: 14
D: .
size: .
J: TRBJ1-1
CDR3: CASSFSRRNTEAFF
DNA: TGTGCCAGCAGCTTCTCTCGCAGGAACACTGAAGCTTTCTTT

V: TRBV9
length: 16
D: TRBD2
size: once
J: TRBJ2-1
CDR3: CASSSGTSSSYNEQFF
DNA: TGTGCCAGCAGCTCAGGGACTAGCTCCTCCTACAATGAGCAGTTCTTC

V: TRBV5-1
length: 13
D: .
size: .
J: TRBJ2-7
CDR3: CASSLDGSYEQYF
DNA: TGCGCCAGCAGCTTGGATGGCTCCTACGAGCAGTACTTC

V: TRBV6-5
length: 15
D: .
size: .
J: TRBJ1-4
CDR3: CASSYGAGLREKLFF
DNA: TGTGCCAGCAGTTACGGTGCAGGGTTACGAGAAAAACTGTTTTTT

V: TRBV10-1
length: 14
D: .
size: once
J: TRBJ2-7
CDR3: CASSEGVSAYEQYF
DNA: TGCGCCAGCAGTGAAGGAGTTTCTGCCTACGAGCAGTACTTC

V: TRBV6-6
length: 15
D: .
size: once
J: TRBJ2-7
CDR3: CASRGIAGWGPEQYF
DNA: TGTGCCAGCAGGGGGATTGCGGGATGGGGGCCCGAGCAGTACTTC

V: TRBV7-8
length: 13
D: .
size: .
J: TRBJ2-7
CDR3: CASSLGGDHEQYF
DNA: TGTGCCAGCAGCTTAGGTGGGGACCACGAGCAGTACTTC

V: TRBV7-2
length: 13
D: .
size: .
J: TRBJ1-1
CDR3: CASILRGNTEAFF
DNA: TGTGCCAGCATCTTGAGGGGGAACACTGAAGCTTTCTTT

V: TRBV7-6
length: 15
D: .
size: .
J: TRBJ1-2
CDR3: CASSLEVGVGYGYTF
DNA: TGTGCCAGCAGCTTAGAAGTGGGTGTGGGCTATGGCTACACCTTC

V: TRBV18
length: 13
D: .
size: .
J: TRBJ2-7
CDR3: CASSGQAVDEQYF
DNA: TGTGCCAGCTCAGGCCAGGCAGTGGACGAGCAGTACTTC

V: TRBV12-5
length: 13
D: .
size: .
J: TRBJ2-6
CDR3: CASASSGANVLTF
DNA: TGTGCTAGTGCTTCCTCTGGGGCCAACGTCCTGACTTTC

V: TRBV13
length: 14
D: .
size: .
J: TRBJ2-7
CDR3: CASSFQDKTYEQYF
DNA: TGTGCCAGCAGCTTTCAGGACAAGACCTACGAGCAGTACTTC

V: TRBV12-5
length: 17
D: TRBD2
size: .
J: TRBJ2-7
CDR3: CASGLALLAQNSYEQYF
DNA: TGTGCTAGTGGTTTGGCCCTACTAGCGCAGAACTCCTACGAGCAGTACTTC

V: TRBV2
length: 14
D: .
size: .
J: TRBJ1-5
CDR3: CASRATANNQPQHF
DNA: TGTGCCAGCAGGGCGACAGCGAACAATCAGCCCCAGCATTTT

V: TRBV5-8
length: 15
D: TRBD1
size: .
J: TRBJ1-4
CDR3: CASSSGDREHEKLFF
DNA: TGTGCCAGCAGCTCGGGGGACAGGGAACATGAAAAACTGTTTTTT

V: TRBV11-1
length: 13
D: .
size: .
J: TRBJ2-7
CDR3: CASSLRQNYEQYF
DNA: TGTGCCAGCAGCTTGAGGCAAAACTACGAGCAGTACTTC

V: TRBV5-4
length: 14
D: .
size: .
J: TRBJ2-5
CDR3: CASRRDLSKETQYF
DNA: TGTGCCAGCCGGCGGGACCTTTCGAAAGAGACCCAGTACTTC

V: TRBV10-2
length: 14
D: .
size: .
J: TRBJ2-5
CDR3: CASRDTAGLETQYF
DNA: TGCGCCAGCAGAGATACAGCAGGTTTAGAGACCCAGTACTTC

V: TRBV18
length: 15
D: .
size: .
J: TRBJ2-2
CDR3: CASSPREVNTGELFF
DNA: TGTGCCAGCTCTCCCAGGGAAGTGAACACCGGGGAGCTGTTTTTT

V: TRBV27
length: 14
D: .
size: .
J: TRBJ1-2
CDR3: CASSFGDGSYGYTF
DNA: TGTGCCAGCAGTTTCGGTGACGGTTCGTATGGCTACACCTTC

V: TRBV18
length: 14
D: TRBD1
size: .
J: TRBJ1-1
CDR3: CASSPLDRGTEAFF
DNA: TGTGCCAGCTCACCATTAGACAGGGGCACTGAAGCTTTCTTT

V: TRBV30
length: 12
D: .
size: .
J: TRBJ2-7
CDR3: CAWGGLSREQYF
DNA: TGTGCCTGGGGGGGACTTTCCCGCGAGCAGTACTTC

V: TRBV5-5
length: 16
D: .
size: .
J: TRBJ1-5
CDR3: CASSPGEGRSNQPQHF
DNA: TGTGCCAGCAGCCCAGGGGAGGGCCGGAGCAATCAGCCCCAGCATTTT

V: TRBV29-1
length: 17
D: .
size: .
J: TRBJ1-1
CDR3: CSVHYLPSVSTGTEAFF
DNA: TGCAGCGTCCACTATCTACCGTCCGTGTCCACCGGCACTGAAGCTTTCTTT

V: TRBV2
length: 14
D: .
size: .
J: TRBJ2-3
CDR3: CASTGPSELDTQYF
DNA: TGTGCCAGCACCGGACCCTCGGAACTAGATACGCAGTATTTT

V: TRBV6-4
length: 15
D: .
size: once
J: TRBJ2-2
CDR3: CASSSGVVDTGELFF
DNA: TGTGCCAGCAGTTCGGGGGTCGTGGACACCGGGGAGCTGTTTTTT

V: TRBV6-1
length: 13
D: .
size: once
J: TRBJ1-1
CDR3: CASSTDGNTEAFF
DNA: TGTGCCAGCAGTACGGACGGGAACACTGAAGCTTTCTTT